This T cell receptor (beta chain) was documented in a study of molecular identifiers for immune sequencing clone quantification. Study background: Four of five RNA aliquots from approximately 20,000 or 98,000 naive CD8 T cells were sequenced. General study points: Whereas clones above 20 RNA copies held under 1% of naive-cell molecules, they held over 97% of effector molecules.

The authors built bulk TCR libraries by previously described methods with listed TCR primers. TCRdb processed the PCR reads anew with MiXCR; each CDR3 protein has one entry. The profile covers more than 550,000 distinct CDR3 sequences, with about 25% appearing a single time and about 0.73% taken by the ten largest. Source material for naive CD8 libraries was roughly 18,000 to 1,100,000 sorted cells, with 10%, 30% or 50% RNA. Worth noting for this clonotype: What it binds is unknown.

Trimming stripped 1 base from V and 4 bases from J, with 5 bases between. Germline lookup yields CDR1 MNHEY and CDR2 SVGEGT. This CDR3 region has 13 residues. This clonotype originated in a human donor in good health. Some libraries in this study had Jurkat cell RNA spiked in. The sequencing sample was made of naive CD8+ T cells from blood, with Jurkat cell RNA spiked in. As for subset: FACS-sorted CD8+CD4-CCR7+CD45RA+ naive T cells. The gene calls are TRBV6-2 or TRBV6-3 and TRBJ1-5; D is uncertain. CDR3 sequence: CASSYWVNQPQHF. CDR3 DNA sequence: TGTGCCAGCAGTTACTGGGTGAATCAGCCCCAGCATTTT.